These T cell receptor beta chains were read from a single sample in a study of OX40 agonist ivuxolimab in advanced cancers. This table comes from immunoSEQ multiplex PCR, and its TCRdb copy is limited to in-frame clones, with some not included. The sample records around 140,000 clones, under 95% being singletons. The material sequenced was CD4+ or CD8+ T cells sorted from blood, taken in a trial of the OX40 agonist ivuxolimab. The receptors stem from an adult with an advanced solid tumor such as melanoma, head and neck, liver or kidney cancer. CDR3s include the opening cysteine and the closing phenylalanine or tryptophan. A D gene is named only where the DNA matches it firmly. Where a row states a size, it is once, few, many or the class of an expanded clone; other rows omit it.

d_call	v_call	j_call	clone_size	cdr3_aa	cdr3_nt
TRBD1	TRBV7-9	TRBJ2-7	.	CASSLGTGTGSYEQYF	TGTGCCAGCAGCCTAGGGACAGGGACCGGCTCCTACGAGCAGTACTTC
.	TRBV7-3	TRBJ1-2	.	CASSLAGEEGYTF	TGTGCCAGCAGCCTGGCGGGCGAGGAGGGCTACACCTTC
TRBD2	TRBV5-1	TRBJ2-5	.	CASSLGLASEETQYF	TGCGCCAGCAGCTTGGGACTAGCGAGCGAAGAGACCCAGTACTTC
.	TRBV10-1	TRBJ2-1	once	CASTFTGSDEQFF	TGCGCCAGCACCTTCACAGGGAGTGATGAGCAGTTCTTC
TRBD1	TRBV7-9	TRBJ1-5	once	CASSSDRGSYSNQPQHF	TGTGCCAGCAGCTCGGACAGGGGCTCGTATAGCAATCAGCCCCAGCATTTT
.	TRBV11-3	TRBJ1-1	.	CASSLEGDTNLNTEAFF	TGTGCCAGCAGCTTAGAGGGGGACACCAACTTGAACACTGAAGCTTTCTTT
TRBD2	TRBV9	TRBJ2-7	.	CASSVGGTSGGREYEQYF	TGTGCCAGCAGCGTAGGAGGGACTAGCGGGGGGCGGGAGTACGAGCAGTACTTC
.	TRBV29-1	TRBJ2-1	.	CSVEPFGEQFF	TGCAGCGTTGAGCCATTTGGTGAGCAGTTCTTC
TRBD1	TRBV10-1	TRBJ2-2	few	CASSERTGKRATGELFF	TGCGCCAGCAGTGAGCGGACAGGGAAAAGGGCCACCGGGGAGCTGTTTTTT
.	TRBV7-8	TRBJ1-5	.	CASSLLFNQPQHF	TGTGCCAGCAGCTTACTGTTCAATCAGCCCCAGCATTTT
TRBD2	TRBV5-1	TRBJ2-7	.	CASSLAFGGEMYEQYF	TGCGCCAGCAGCTTGGCCTTCGGGGGGGAGATGTACGAGCAGTACTTC
.	TRBV27	TRBJ1-1	.	CASRPHKNTEAFF	TGTGCCAGCAGACCCCACAAGAACACTGAAGCTTTCTTT
.	TRBV11-2	TRBJ2-7	.	CASSSLGGSYEQYF	TGTGCCAGCAGCTCTCTAGGGGGGTCCTACGAGCAGTACTTC
.	TRBV19	TRBJ1-1	.	CASRYRSENTEAFF	TGTGCCAGTAGATACCGGAGTGAGAACACTGAAGCTTTCTTT
TRBD1	TRBV18	TRBJ1-5	.	CASSPRGAGGYSNQPQHF	TGTGCCAGCTCACCACGAGGGGCAGGGGGGTATAGCAATCAGCCCCAGCATTTT
TRBD1	TRBV6-5	TRBJ1-1	.	CASSTDRGTEAFF	TGTGCCAGCAGTACGGACAGGGGGACTGAAGCTTTCTTT
.	TRBV6-1	TRBJ1-2	.	CASYGQYYGYTF	TGTGCCAGCTACGGACAGTACTATGGCTACACCTTC
.	TRBV28	TRBJ1-1	.	CASSLRQAAEAFF	TGTGCCAGCAGTCTCAGACAGGCCGCTGAAGCTTTCTTT
TRBD1	TRBV10-3	TRBJ1-2	.	CAISEELRGRDGYTF	TGTGCCATCAGTGAGGAGCTCAGGGGGCGCGATGGCTACACCTTC
.	TRBV13	TRBJ1-2	.	CASSLGPDRRPVSGYTF	TGTGCCAGCAGCTTAGGCCCCGACAGGCGACCCGTAAGTGGCTACACCTTC
.	TRBV28	TRBJ1-1	.	CASSLSGQLNTEAFF	TGTGCCAGCAGTTTATCGGGGCAGTTGAACACTGAAGCTTTCTTT
TRBD1	TRBV5-4	TRBJ1-6	.	CASSSQGINSPLHF	TGTGCCAGCAGCTCACAGGGGATTAATTCACCCCTCCACTTT
.	TRBV2	TRBJ1-2	.	CASSVDRYFGGEGYTF	TGTGCCAGCAGTGTCGACAGGTATTTTGGAGGAGAGGGCTACACCTTC
.	TRBV5-4	TRBJ2-7	.	CASSLVGWGKSYEQYF	TGTGCCAGCAGCTTGGTAGGTTGGGGTAAATCCTACGAGCAGTACTTC
TRBD1	TRBV28	TRBJ2-7	.	CASSLNRGYEQYF	TGTGCCAGCAGTTTAAACAGGGGCTACGAGCAGTACTTC
.	TRBV5-6	TRBJ1-2	.	CASSLEKGRQGTYGYTF	TGTGCCAGCAGCTTGGAGAAGGGGCGGCAGGGGACCTATGGCTACACCTTC
.	TRBV7-2	TRBJ1-2	.	CASSLAHGVYGYTF	TGTGCCAGCAGCTTAGCCCACGGGGTCTATGGCTACACCTTC
.	TRBV25-1	TRBJ2-7	.	CASSQGHIYEQYF	TGTGCCAGCTCCCAGGGACATATCTACGAGCAGTACTTC
.	TRBV7-3	TRBJ2-6	once	CASSLEGLSSGANVLTF	TGTGCCAGCAGCTTAGAGGGCCTGAGCTCTGGGGCCAACGTCCTGACTTTC
TRBD1	TRBV7-3	TRBJ2-6	.	CASTPDGTVSGANVLTF	TGTGCCAGCACCCCCGACGGGACAGTCTCTGGGGCCAACGTCCTGACTTTC
.	TRBV11-2	TRBJ2-5	.	CASNPGGGTQYF	TGTGCCAGCAACCCCGGGGGAGGGACCCAGTACTTC
TRBD2	TRBV5-1	TRBJ2-1	.	CASSFGTSGNEQFF	TGCGCCAGCAGCTTCGGGACTAGCGGCAATGAGCAGTTCTTC
.	TRBV29-1	TRBJ2-7	.	CSIRRGLSYEQYF	TGCAGCATCCGCAGGGGTCTCTCCTACGAGCAGTACTTC
.	TRBV5-1	TRBJ1-1	.	CASSLEAGSVAEAFF	TGCGCCAGCAGCTTGGAAGCAGGGTCGGTTGCTGAAGCTTTCTTT
TRBD2	TRBV11-1	TRBJ2-7	.	CASSPEREWYEQYF	TGTGCCAGCAGCCCTGAGCGGGAGTGGTACGAGCAGTACTTC
.	TRBV27	TRBJ1-3	.	CASKRSGTGNTIYF	TGTGCCAGCAAGAGGTCGGGAACTGGAAACACCATATATTTT
TRBD2	TRBV7-6	TRBJ2-1	.	CASSLGTPSGYNEQFF	TGTGCCAGCAGCTTAGGTACGCCTAGCGGTTACAATGAGCAGTTCTTC
TRBD1	TRBV5-4	TRBJ1-2	.	CASSLSGGDPYGYTF	TGTGCCAGCAGCCTCTCAGGGGGCGACCCCTATGGCTACACCTTC
.	TRBV7-8	TRBJ2-7	.	CASSSSGARIEQYF	TGTGCCAGCAGCTCCTCCGGTGCGCGAATTGAGCAGTACTTC
.	TRBV6-6	TRBJ2-7	.	CASSYRTSSYEQYF	TGTGCCAGCAGTTACCGGACGAGCTCCTACGAGCAGTACTTC
.	TRBV9	TRBJ2-7	.	CASSVDPGLTYEQYF	TGTGCCAGCAGCGTAGACCCAGGGTTGACCTACGAGCAGTACTTC
TRBD2	TRBV29-1	TRBJ2-3	once	CSGRQAGVGTDTQYF	TGCAGCGGTCGACAAGCGGGAGTTGGGACAGATACGCAGTATTTT
.	TRBV5-4	TRBJ2-5	.	CATGGSPGGETQYF	TGTGCGACCGGGGGGTCCCCAGGGGGAGAGACCCAGTACTTC
TRBD2	TRBV19	TRBJ2-7	.	CASSMGDGRLYEQYF	TGTGCCAGTAGTATGGGGGACGGGAGGCTCTACGAGCAGTACTTC
TRBD2	TRBV28	TRBJ2-2	.	CASSYSGRNTGELFF	TGTGCCAGCAGTTATAGCGGGAGGAACACCGGGGAGCTGTTTTTT
.	TRBV4-3	TRBJ2-7	.	CASSQAPFYEQYF	TGCGCCAGCAGCCAAGCGCCCTTTTACGAGCAGTACTTC
TRBD2	TRBV4-3	TRBJ2-7	.	CASRPAVTSGTYEQYF	TGCGCCAGCAGGCCCGCCGTGACTAGCGGCACCTACGAGCAGTACTTC
.	TRBV2	TRBJ2-5	.	CASSRDTVWETQYF	TGTGCCAGCAGCCGGGACACCGTATGGGAGACCCAGTACTTC
.	TRBV28	TRBJ1-3	.	CASSLEGYGNTIYF	TGTGCCAGCAGTTTAGAAGGGTATGGAAACACCATATATTTT
.	TRBV7-8	TRBJ2-3	once	CASSRQSIQLTDTQYF	TGTGCCAGCAGCCGTCAGTCAATCCAACTCACAGATACGCAGTATTTT
.	TRBV7-6	TRBJ1-3	few	CASSLSGNTIYF	TGTGCCAGCAGCTTATCTGGAAACACCATATATTTT
.	TRBV5-1	TRBJ2-5	.	CASSLPPQETQYF	TGCGCCAGCAGCTTGCCGCCCCAAGAGACCCAGTACTTC
.	TRBV19	TRBJ2-7	.	CASSTREGRYEQYF	TGTGCCAGTAGTACTCGTGAAGGGCGCTACGAGCAGTACTTC
.	TRBV2	TRBJ1-1	.	CASIPGQNTEAFF	TGTGCCAGCATTCCGGGCCAGAACACTGAAGCTTTCTTT
.	TRBV5-1	TRBJ2-1	.	CASSLGTVSNEQFF	TGCGCCAGCAGCTTGGGGACAGTTTCCAATGAGCAGTTCTTC
TRBD1	TRBV6-5	TRBJ1-2	.	CASSLGTAYGYTF	TGTGCCAGCAGTCTCGGGACAGCCTATGGCTACACCTTC
TRBD2	TRBV7-8	TRBJ2-7	.	CASSSRGGSYEQYF	TGTGCCAGCAGCTCCCGCGGGGGCTCCTACGAGCAGTACTTC
TRBD1	TRBV5-1	TRBJ2-7	.	CASSLRPGGDYRYEQYF	TGCGCCAGCAGCTTGCGTCCAGGGGGCGATTATCGATACGAGCAGTACTTC